The 26 T cell receptor beta chains below all came from one sample that was sequenced in a study of graft-versus-host responses after intestinal transplantation. Repertoires were generated with immunoSEQ multiplex PCR, while TCRdb's copy carries only in-frame clones and drops some. The sample contains 90,000 to 120,000 clones, 87% of which appear only once. Their recognized antigens are unknown. Sequencing used unstimulated CD4+ T cells sorted from spleen or lymph node cells, obtained before transplant. Receptors were obtained from a human donor who was the organ donor for an intestinal transplant.

The chain recombines TRBV5-1 with TRBJ1-1; D is unclear. The CDR3 extends over 17 amino acids. Germline V gene lookup returns CDR1 SGHRS and CDR2 YFSETQ. V lost 2 bases to trimming and J lost 1 base, with 18 bases between them. The DNA of the CDR3 is TGCGCCAGCAGCTTATTTGTTATCGGGGTATCGAACACTGAAGCTTTCTTT. Translated: CASSLFVIGVSNTEAFF.

The chain joins TRBV6-1 to TRBJ1-2; 12 bases line up with TRBD1. Trimming removed 4 bases from V and 4 bases from J; junction bases left unmatched: 4. The germline V gene has CDR1 MNHNS and CDR2 SASEGT. This CDR3 has 15 amino acids. The CDR3 is CASSARDRGLYGYTF. CDR3 in DNA: TGTGCCAGCAGTGCCCGGGACAGGGGGCTCTATGGCTACACCTTC.

The rearrangement links TRBV6-5 to TRBJ1-1; possible D gene TRBD1, 6 bases. The CDR3 loop spans 14 amino acids. V lost 5 bases and J lost 1, with 11 bases in between. Germline-derived CDR1 and CDR2 are MNHEY and SVGAGI. In nucleotides, the CDR3 is TGTGCCAGCAGTCAGAGGGGGGGGAACACTGAAGCTTTCTTT. Translating it yields CASSQRGGNTEAFF.

The chain joins TRBV11-3 to TRBJ1-2; 9 positions match TRBD1. Germline lookup yields CDR1 SGHNT and CDR2 YENEEA. J gave up 4 bases and V 4 bases, and 13 bases lay outside the gene matches. The CDR3 covers 17 residues. This CDR3 reads CASSSSRDRARAYGYTF. The CDR3 nucleotides read TGTGCCAGCAGCTCATCCCGGGACAGGGCAAGGGCCTATGGCTACACCTTC.

The rearrangement joins TRBV6-6 to TRBJ1-6; D ambiguous. V lost 10 bases to trimming and J lost 14 bases, with 18 bases between them. The V gene's germline CDR1 is MNHNY and CDR2 SVGAGI (reference sequence). The CDR3 is made up of 12 amino acids. DNA of the CDR3: TGTGCCACCCAGCTGTCCGTGGGATCCCTCCACTTT. The encoded protein is CATQLSVGSLHF.

The rearrangement uses TRBV7-3 and TRBJ1-1, with D perhaps TRBD1 (6 bases). This CDR3 spans 18 amino acids. The V gene lost 2 bases and the J gene lost 2 bases, with 21 bases spanning the gap. Germline CDR1 is SGHTA and CDR2 is FQGTGA. CDR3 sequence (DNA): TGTGCCAGCAGCTTATACACCTTGGGCCGGACAGATAACACTGAAGCTTTCTTT. It translates to CASSLYTLGRTDNTEAFF. The variable domain in full, completed from reference TRBV7-3 and TRBJ1-1, reads GAGVSQTPSNKVTEKGKYVELRCDPISGHTALYWYRQSLGQGPEFLIYFQGTGAADDSGLPNDRFFAVRPEGSVSTLKIQRTERGDSAVYLCASSLYTLGRTDNTEAFFGQGTRLTVV.

This clone is labeled medium-sized. Other DNA sequences in the same sample also yield this CDR3. The V call is TRBV10-3, the J call TRBJ2-7; D is unclear. The V end was cut by 2 bases, the J end by 2 bases, with 19 bases between. Germline CDR1 ENHRY, CDR2 SYGVKD. CDR3 size: 17 residues. CDR3 nucleotide sequence: TGTGCCATCAGTGAGCGTGGTTTGGGCAGGTCCCCCTACGAGCAGTACTTC. It encodes CAISERGLGRSPYEQYF.

The gene calls are TRBV7-6 and TRBJ2-7; no clear D gene. The CDR3 covers 15 residues. V lost 2 bases and J lost 2, with 13 bases in between. Germline V gene lookup returns CDR1 SGHVS and CDR2 FNYEAQ. The CDR3 DNA follows: TGTGCCAGCAGCTTACGGCCGCAGAGCCCCTACGAGCAGTACTTC. Its translation is CASSLRPQSPYEQYF.

CDR3 in amino acids: CASSVRDRNNSPLHF. CDR3 sequence (DNA): TGTGCCAGCAGTGTCCGGGACAGGAATAATTCACCCCTCCACTTT. The chain carries TRBV6-1 and TRBJ1-6, with TRBD1 matching over 8 bases. Germline V gene data show CDR1 as MNHNS and CDR2 as SASEGT. J was trimmed by 5 bases and V by 4 bases; bases with no gene match: 4. This CDR3 has 15 residues.

The rearrangement joins TRBV7-2 to TRBJ2-7, with 8 bases identical to TRBD2. The CDR3 length is 14 residues. The junction had 3 bases not matched to a gene; V was cut back by 1 base and J by 4 bases. Germline assignment: CDR1 SGHTA and CDR2 FQGNSA. CDR3 region: CASSLVLAGYEQYF. The CDR3 DNA reads as TGTGCCAGCAGCTTAGTTCTAGCGGGTTACGAGCAGTACTTC.

The CDR3 DNA reads TGCGCCAGCAGCCAACCCGGTGCGGGACAGGGGCTCCGTGGGCTGTTTTTT. Translated, it gives CASSQPGAGQGLRGLFF. This chain links TRBV4-1 with TRBJ2-2; 10 positions agree with TRBD1. The CDR3 totals 17 residues. Germline loops: CDR1 MGHRA, CDR2 YSYEKL. Losses at the gene ends were 2 bases for V and 13 bases for J; bases not matched to a gene: 16.

The chain couples TRBV19 to TRBJ1-1; a weak D match, TRBD1 (6 bases). Per the germline V gene, CDR1 is LNHDA and CDR2 is SQIVND (reference sequence). Trimming stripped 7 bases from V and 0 bases from J, with 12 bases between. The CDR3 is 14 amino acids. CDR3 DNA: TGTGCCAGTACGAGACAGGCGATGAACACTGAAGCTTTCTTT. This translates into CASTRQAMNTEAFF.

The count of this clone is one. This chain joins TRBV6-1 and TRBJ2-3; 8 bases match TRBD1. Germline assignment: CDR1 MNHNS and CDR2 SASEGT. The CDR3 length is 13 residues. Trimming removed 8 bases from V and 5 bases from J; junction bases left unmatched: 6. CDR3 amino acids: CASANRGVDTQYF. As DNA, the CDR3 is TGTGCCAGCGCAAACAGGGGGGTAGATACGCAGTATTTT.

The CDR3 protein is CASRFPLNTEAFF. In DNA form, the CDR3 reads TGTGCCAGTAGGTTCCCCCTGAACACTGAAGCTTTCTTT. The chain employs TRBV19 and TRBJ1-1; D unresolved. The CDR3 spans 13 residues. Trimming removed 6 bases from V and 0 bases from J, with 8 bases in between. Germline V gene lookup returns CDR1 LNHDA and CDR2 SQIVND (reference sequence). The entire variable domain, with the rest obtained from reference TRBV19 and TRBJ1-1, is as follows: DGGITQSPKYLFRKEGQNVTLSCEQNLNHDAMYWYRQDPGQGLRLIYYSQIVNDFQKGDIAEGYSVSREKKESFPLTVTSAQKNPTAFYLCASRFPLNTEAFFGQGTRLTVV.

This clone was detected a few times. V usage is TRBV7-9 and J usage is TRBJ1-1; 8 bases agree with TRBD1. V lost 4 bases, J lost 8 bases, and 18 bases stayed unmatched. This CDR3 contains 17 residues. Germline values: CDR1 SEHNR, CDR2 FQNEAQ (reference sequence). This CDR3 reads CASSSGQGLRLALEAFF. Here the CDR3 DNA reads TGTGCCAGCAGCTCTGGACAGGGACTACGCCTCGCTCTAGAAGCTTTCTTT. The full variable domain, completed using reference TRBV7-9 and TRBJ1-1, is DTGVSQNPRHKITKRGQNVTFRCDPISEHNRLYWYRQTLGQGPEFLTYFQNEAQLEKSRLLSDRFSAERPKGSFSTLEIQRTEQGDSAMYLCASSSGQGLRLALEAFFGQGTRLTVV.

V is TRBV18 and J is TRBJ1-1; TRBD1 might be the D (5 bases). The germline V and J ends were trimmed by 3 bases and 0 bases, with 11 bases remaining between them. CDR3 length: 15 residues. CDR1 is KGHSH and CDR2 is LQKENI in the germline V gene. The CDR3 nucleotides are TGTGCCAGCTCACCCCGAGGGGTTATGAACACTGAAGCTTTCTTT. This translates into CASSPRGVMNTEAFF.

The chain links TRBV7-3 to TRBJ1-5, with a tentative D call TRBD1 (5 bases). CDR1 and CDR2 from the germline V gene are SGHTA and FQGTGA. Trimming left V 5 bases short and J 4 bases short, with 9 bases between. This CDR3 is built from 13 residues. The CDR3 loop is CASSLDRNQPQHF. Here the CDR3 DNA reads TGTGCCAGCAGCCTCGACAGAAATCAGCCCCAGCATTTT.

The chain recombines TRBV9 with TRBJ2-1; TRBD2 aligns across 7 bases. V gave up 1 base and J gave up 7 bases; unmatched junction bases: 11. Per germline, CDR1 SGDLS and CDR2 YYNGEE. CDR3 length: 16 residues. The CDR3 sequence: CASSVIGPAGLNEQFF. In DNA form, the CDR3 reads TGTGCCAGCAGCGTAATCGGACCAGCGGGATTGAATGAGCAGTTCTTC.

This clone was found a few times. The genes are TRBV7-9 and TRBJ2-2; D possibly corresponds to TRBD2 (5 bases). V gave up 1 base and J gave up 4 bases, with 13 bases separating them. This CDR3 is built from 16 residues. Germline-derived CDR1 and CDR2 are SEHNR and FQNEAQ (reference sequence). The CDR3 sequence is CASSLGRTPGTGELFF. CDR3 DNA sequence: TGTGCCAGCAGCTTAGGGAGGACTCCGGGCACCGGGGAGCTGTTTTTT.

J is TRBJ1-1 and V is TRBV19; maybe TRBD1 (5 bases). This CDR3 is 11 amino acids long. Germline V gene data show CDR1 as LNHDA and CDR2 as SQIVND (reference sequence). Between the trimmed V and J ends, which lost 6 bases and 8 bases, there was a span of 10 bases. CDR3 loop: CASRGTKEAFF. The DNA of the CDR3 is TGTGCCAGTAGGGGGACGAAAGAAGCTTTCTTT.

This sequence joins TRBV6-5 and TRBJ2-1; the D gene is possibly TRBD1 (6 bases). The CDR3 has 16 amino acids. Germline values: CDR1 MNHEY, CDR2 SVGAGI. The V end was cut by 4 bases, the J end by 4 bases, with 17 bases between. CDR3 sequence (DNA): TGTGCCAGCAGTTCCCCCAGGGGATCTGGATACAATGAGCAGTTCTTC. The encoded protein is CASSSPRGSGYNEQFF.

This rearrangement joins TRBV10-3 to TRBJ2-3; 11 positions match TRBD1. CDR3 length: 14 residues. Per the germline V gene, CDR1 is ENHRY and CDR2 is SYGVKD. V was pared by 6 bases and J by 4 bases, with 3 bases of the junction left unmatched. CDR3 residues: CAIRDRGPADTQYF. The CDR3 region has the DNA TGTGCCATCAGGGACAGGGGGCCGGCAGATACGCAGTATTTT.

The genes are TRBV7-9 and TRBJ1-5; D gene uncertain. Germline-derived CDR1 and CDR2 are SEHNR and FQNEAQ (reference sequence). CDR3 length: 13 amino acids. The V end was cut by 2 bases, the J end by 6 bases, with 8 bases between. The DNA of the CDR3 is TGTGCCAGCAGCTTAACAATGGGTCAGCCCCAGCATTTT. This sequence encodes CASSLTMGQPQHF.

The chain recombines TRBV5-1 with TRBJ2-1; D might be TRBD2 (6 bases). Per the germline V gene, CDR1 is SGHRS and CDR2 is YFSETQ. V lost 7 bases and J 5 bases, leaving 10 bases between the germline ends. There are 12 residues in the CDR3. The CDR3 loop is CASGTPNNEQFF. CDR3 nucleotide sequence: TGCGCCAGCGGGACTCCCAACAATGAGCAGTTCTTC.

This clone was counted once. The rearrangement links TRBV5-5 to TRBJ1-1; D ambiguous. The CDR3 spans 13 residues. CDR1 and CDR2 (germline): SGHKS, YYEKEE (reference sequence). Trimming shortened V by 1 base and J by 0 bases, and 4 bases separated the two germline ends. The CDR3 DNA reads as TGTGCCAGCAGCTTGTTCGTGAACACTGAAGCTTTCTTT. Protein sequence: CASSLFVNTEAFF.

The gene calls are TRBV14 and TRBJ1-2; no clear D. The V and J ends lost 2 bases and 4 bases respectively, with 14 bases between them. Germline V gene sequence: CDR1 SGHDN, CDR2 FVKESK. This CDR3 is 15 amino acids long. The CDR3 here is CASSQSARLIYGYTF. The CDR3 coding sequence is TGTGCCAGCAGCCAATCGGCAAGATTAATCTATGGCTACACCTTC.